These 18 T cell receptor beta chains originate from one sample sequenced in a study of shared clonotypes between healthy human individuals. Assay: immunoSEQ multiplex PCR; the TCRdb copy retains only in-frame clones and omits some. Among over a million clones listed, roughly 74% were seen once. The material sequenced was memory CD4+ T cells from PBMCs. Documented subset: CD45RA-negative fraction. All receptors come from a man aged 18 to 35 in good health. Some clones in this sample may be carry-over from other donors' samples.

This clone was observed once. The rearrangement links TRBV21-1 to TRBJ2-7. TRBV21-1 is noted as a pseudogene. This CDR3 has 14 amino acids. The CDR3 loop is CASLIRDRYYEQYF. CDR3 sequence (DNA): TGTGCCAGTCTAATCCGGGACCGCTACTACGAGCAGTACTTC.

This chain joins TRBV6-6 and TRBJ2-1, with D perhaps TRBD2 (6 bases). This CDR3 is 14 amino acids long. Per the germline V gene, CDR1 is MNHNY and CDR2 is SVGAGI (reference sequence). Trimming removed 6 bases at V and 8 bases at J, with 17 bases between. The CDR3 region is CASRSGVARYEQFF. CDR3 bases: TGTGCCAGCAGGTCGGGAGTTGCTAGGTATGAGCAGTTCTTC.

V is TRBV10-2 and J is TRBJ2-2; 11 nucleotides match TRBD1. CDR3 length: 17 residues. J lost 8 bases, V lost 5 bases, and 13 bases had no gene match. The germline V gene has CDR1 WSHSY and CDR2 SAAADI. The CDR3 reads CASSLTIGQGAGGELFF. The CDR3 nucleotides read TGCGCCAGCAGTCTCACTATTGGACAGGGGGCGGGGGGGGAGCTGTTTTTT.

This chain uses TRBV19 with TRBJ1-5; the match to TRBD1 covers 9 bases. Germline lookup yields CDR1 LNHDA and CDR2 SQIVND (reference sequence). The trim removed 9 bases at V and 9 bases at J, leaving 18 bases unmatched. This CDR3 spans 16 amino acids. CDR3 loop: CASQPPGQGLRGPQHF. The CDR3 nucleotides read TGTGCCAGCCAACCGCCGGGACAGGGCCTCCGGGGGCCCCAGCATTTT.

CDR3: CASSPDLQEPNRYEQYF. The CDR3 bases are TGTGCCAGCAGCCCCGACCTCCAGGAACCTAACAGGTACGAGCAGTACTTC. The V gene is TRBV27, the J gene TRBJ2-7; D may be TRBD1 (5 bases). The CDR3 consists of 17 residues. Germline values: CDR1 MNHEY, CDR2 SMNVEV (reference sequence). The germline V and J ends were trimmed by 6 bases and 4 bases, with 25 bases remaining between them.

The chain couples TRBV5-4 to TRBJ1-1; TRBD1 agrees at 10 bases. This CDR3 spans 14 amino acids. CDR1 and CDR2 (germline): SGHNT, YYREEE (reference sequence). The V gene end was trimmed by 4 bases and the J gene end by 4 bases; junction bases not matched to a gene: 4. The CDR3 region is CASSPGQGGTEAFF. In DNA, the CDR3 is TGTGCCAGCAGCCCAGGACAGGGGGGCACTGAAGCTTTCTTT.

The CDR3 here is CASSLAQVYGYTF. DNA for the CDR3: TGTGCCAGCAGCTTGGCCCAGGTTTATGGCTACACCTTC. This chain joins TRBV5-6 and TRBJ1-2; D call uncertain. The CDR3 is 13 residues long. Trimming removed 0 bases from V and 5 bases from J, with 8 bases in between. CDR1 and CDR2 (germline): SGHDT, YYEEEE.

The J gene is TRBJ1-2, the V gene TRBV6-5, with D perhaps matching TRBD1 (6 bases). The V gene lost 4 bases and the J gene lost 6 bases, with 12 bases spanning the gap. Germline CDR1 MNHEY, CDR2 SVGAGI. This CDR3 spans 13 amino acids. The CDR3 region has the DNA TGTGCCAGCAGTTTACCCAGGGGAGATGGCTACACCTTC. Translation gives CASSLPRGDGYTF.

This sequence joins TRBV5-4 and TRBJ1-1; D is undetermined. CDR3 length equals 12 residues. V was shortened by 3 bases and J by 1 base, with 4 bases between the two germline ends. From germline, CDR1 is SGHNT and CDR2 YYREEE (reference sequence). The CDR3 DNA follows: TGTGCCAGCAGCTCCGAGAACACTGAAGCTTTCTTT. This sequence encodes CASSSENTEAFF.

This chain uses TRBV6-6 with TRBJ2-7; D is uncertain. The CDR3 totals 14 residues. Trimming took 6 bases from V and 3 from J, leaving 15 bases between them. The germline gives CDR1 MNHNY, CDR2 SVGAGI (reference sequence). The CDR3 is CASRKIIDNYEQYF. The CDR3 DNA reads as TGTGCCAGCAGGAAAATAATCGACAACTACGAGCAGTACTTC.

The V gene is TRBV29-1, the J gene TRBJ2-3, with 7 bases aligning to TRBD2. V shed 4 bases and J 3 bases; nucleotides not matched to a gene: 7. The CDR3 spans 14 residues. Germline values: CDR1 SQVTM, CDR2 ANQGSEA. For the CDR3, the DNA is TGCAGCGTTGTGGGAGGGAGGGTAACAGATACGCAGTATTTT. This translates into CSVVGGRVTDTQYF.

The genes are TRBV7-9 and TRBJ2-3, with 13 bases that match TRBD2. V dropped 4 bases and J dropped 7; count of bases not matched to a gene: 11. CDR1 and CDR2 from the germline V gene are SEHNR and FQNEAQ (reference sequence). The CDR3 runs to 17 residues. The DNA for the CDR3 is TGTGCCAGCAGCTCGAACCTACTAGCGGGAGGGCGGAATACGCAGTATTTT. This sequence encodes CASSSNLLAGGRNTQYF.

The chain combines TRBV11-3 with TRBJ2-1; a weak D match, TRBD1 (6 bases). V shed 11 bases and J shed 7 bases, with 18 bases lying between them. Germline values: CDR1 SGHNT, CDR2 YENEEA. The CDR3 sequence is 13 residues long. The CDR3 protein is CASEARGMNEQFF. The DNA for the CDR3 is TGTGCCTCGGAGGCCAGGGGAATGAATGAGCAGTTCTTC.

This clone occurred a few times. For the CDR3, the DNA is TGCAGCGTTGAAGAATTCCCAGTACCCGCTTTCTTT. Amino acids: CSVEEFPVPAFF. The chain is built from TRBV29-1 and TRBJ1-1; D call uncertain. V was trimmed by 0 bases and J by 11 bases, leaving 13 bases between them. Germline loops: CDR1 SQVTM, CDR2 ANQGSEA. CDR3 length: 12 residues.

This chain links TRBV11-2 with TRBJ2-2, with 7 bases aligning to TRBD1. The CDR3 has 14 residues. CDR1 and CDR2 from the germline V gene are SGHAT and FQNNGV. Trimming took 5 bases from V and 3 from J; bases not matched to a gene: 3. In nucleotides, the CDR3 is TGTGCCAGCAGCCAGGACAGGTACACCGGGGAGCTGTTTTTT. Protein: CASSQDRYTGELFF.

This chain connects TRBV15 to TRBJ2-7, with a weak D call TRBD1 (5 bases). CDR3 length: 15 residues. V dropped 1 base and J dropped 3 bases, with 13 bases sitting between them. Germline CDR1 LNHNV, CDR2 YYDKDF (reference sequence). The CDR3, as DNA: TGTGCCACCAGCAGAGGCCCGACAGCCGTCTACGAGCAGTACTTC. Amino acids: CATSRGPTAVYEQYF.

The V and J genes are TRBV7-8 and TRBJ2-5; 7 bases fit TRBD1. V shed 5 bases, J shed 4 bases, and the junction held 7 bases outside the gene matches. The CDR3 is made up of 14 amino acids. Germline lookup yields CDR1 SGHVS and CDR2 FQNEAQ. The CDR3 is CASSRQGTGETQYF. CDR3 bases: TGTGCCAGCAGCAGACAGGGAACGGGAGAGACCCAGTACTTC.

This clone was seen only a few times. V usage is TRBV19 and J usage is TRBJ1-1; D gene uncertain. V lost 4 bases and J 0 bases, leaving 6 bases between the germline ends. The CDR3 loop spans 13 amino acids. Germline V gives CDR1 LNHDA, CDR2 SQIVND (reference sequence). CDR3 in DNA: TGTGCCAGTAGTAAAGGATTGAACACTGAAGCTTTCTTT. Encoded protein: CASSKGLNTEAFF.